The rows below give T cell receptor beta chains drawn from one sample of a study of blood T cell repertoires in COVID-19. The repertoire was sequenced with immunoSEQ multiplex PCR; TCRdb's copy has only in-frame clones and lacks some. This sample has more than 100,000 clones; 60% to 85% occur once, and the top ten carry about 2.5%. Material for sequencing was peripheral blood. These receptors were obtained from an older man with acute or convalescent COVID-19. Each CDR3 is given with its conserved first and last residue. Fields, in order: V gene, D gene, J gene, clone size, CDR3 length, CDR3 DNA, CDR3 protein. D genes are given only for firm matches. Expanded clones get a size class; other rows say once, few or many, or leave the size out.

>TRBV13|TRBD1|TRBJ1-1|.|14
TGTGCCAGCAGCCCCGCCACAGGGGCAACTGAAGCTTTCTTT
CASSPATGATEAFF
>TRBV6-5|TRBD1|TRBJ2-7|.|15
TGTGCCAGCAGGGCTCCGGGACAGGTGGGGTACGAGCAGTACTTC
CASRAPGQVGYEQYF
>TRBV6-6|.|TRBJ1-2|.|14
TGTGCCAGCAGGAACCAGGTGGGCCCTTATGGCTACACCTTC
CASRNQVGPYGYTF
>TRBV19|TRBD2|TRBJ2-3|.|16
TGTGCCAGTAGTATGCCCAGCGGGGCTGGCACAGATACGCAGTATTTT
CASSMPSGAGTDTQYF
>TRBV7-3|.|TRBJ2-5|.|12
TGTGCCAGCAGCCCAGGGTCAGGGACCCAGTACTTC
CASSPGSGTQYF
>TRBV5-5|.|TRBJ1-1|few|16
TGTGCCAGCAGCTCGATTCTACAGGGCATGAACACTGAAGCTTTCTTT
CASSSILQGMNTEAFF
>TRBV7-2|.|TRBJ1-2|.|16
TGTGCCAGCAGCTTAGAGGGTGGGAGAGCTAACTATGGCTACACCTTC
CASSLEGGRANYGYTF
>TRBV7-2|.|TRBJ1-6|.|13
TGTGCCAGCAGCAGAAACCAACAGGGAGTCGTCCACTTT
CASSRNQQGVVHF
>TRBV5-3|TRBD2|TRBJ2-5|.|17
TGTGCCAGAAGCATACTAGCGGGGGGGCCCTACCAAGAGACCCAGTACTTC
CARSILAGGPYQETQYF
>TRBV12-3/TRBV12-4|.|TRBJ2-2|.|13
TGTGCCAGCAGTTTAACACAGGGCGGGGAGCTGTTTTTT
CASSLTQGGELFF
>TRBV7-2|.|TRBJ1-5|.|14
TGTGCCAGCAGCTTAGCGCAGGGGAATCAGCCCCAGCATTTT
CASSLAQGNQPQHF
>TRBV19|.|TRBJ1-2|.|13
TGTGCCAGTAGTATCAGGGGTAACTATGGCTACACCTTC
CASSIRGNYGYTF
>TRBV5-3|TRBD1|TRBJ1-2|once|15
TGTGCCAGAAGCCCCTCCGGGACAGCCATGAGGGGCTACACCTTC
CARSPSGTAMRGYTF
>TRBV15|.|TRBJ2-7|.|14
TGTGCCACCAGCAGAGATCGGGGAGCCTACGAGCAGTACTTC
CATSRDRGAYEQYF
>TRBV2|TRBD1|TRBJ1-1|once|13
TGTGCCAGCAAAGGGACAGGGGACACTGAAGCTTTCTTT
CASKGTGDTEAFF
>TRBV6-5|TRBD1|TRBJ1-5|.|14
TGTGCCAGCAGACAGGGGAATAGCAATCAGCCCCAGCATTTT
CASRQGNSNQPQHF
>TRBV10-3|TRBD1|TRBJ1-2|few|14
TGTGCCATCAATCCCGGGACAGCTAACTATGGCTACACCTTC
CAINPGTANYGYTF
>TRBV7-2|.|TRBJ2-7|once|12
TGTGCCAGCAGCTCGCAGGGGTACGAGCAGTACTTC
CASSSQGYEQYF
>TRBV18|.|TRBJ1-6|.|13
TGTGCCAGCTCACCGTCAGGGGATTCACCCCTCCACTTT
CASSPSGDSPLHF
>TRBV6-2/TRBV6-3|TRBD2|TRBJ2-5|.|16
TGTGCCAGCAGTTACCGAAGCGGGGCGAGGCCCGAGACCCAGTACTTC
CASSYRSGARPETQYF
>TRBV19|TRBD1|TRBJ1-2|.|15
TGTGCCAGTAGTCCAATGGGGACAGGGTTCTATGGCTACACCTTC
CASSPMGTGFYGYTF
>TRBV13|.|TRBJ1-1|few|20
TGTGCCAGCAGCTTATACGTCAGGACCCAGGGCAGGAACATGAACACTGAAGCTTTCTTT
CASSLYVRTQGRNMNTEAFF
>TRBV2|TRBD1|TRBJ2-5|.|14
TGTGCCAGCAGTGCAGACAGGGGACAAGAGACCCAGTACTTC
CASSADRGQETQYF
>TRBV25-1|TRBD1|TRBJ2-2|.|17
TGTGCCAGCAGTGCCACCGGGACAGGGGTCCCCACCGGGGAGCTGTTTTTT
CASSATGTGVPTGELFF
>TRBV3-1/TRBV3-2|TRBD1|TRBJ1-5|.|15
TGTGCCAGCAGCCAAGGTCAGGGGGTCAATCAGCCCCAGCATTTT
CASSQGQGVNQPQHF
>TRBV6-5|TRBD1|TRBJ2-7|once|13
TGTGCCAGCACCTCCCGGACAGGGACCGAGCAGTACTTC
CASTSRTGTEQYF
>TRBV9|TRBD1|TRBJ1-1|once|15
TGTGCCAGCAGCGTAGACTCAGGGGGCGACACTGAAGCTTTCTTT
CASSVDSGGDTEAFF
>TRBV7-2|.|TRBJ2-1|.|15
TGTGCCAGCAGCCCCTGGGGGGCCCGGGAGGATGAGCAGTTCTTC
CASSPWGAREDEQFF
>TRBV6-5|TRBD1|TRBJ1-6|.|12
TGTGCCAGCAAGACAGGGGATTCACCCCTCCACTTT
CASKTGDSPLHF
>TRBV24-1|TRBD1|TRBJ1-2|.|14
TGTGCCACCAGTGAGCCGACAGGGAGGCATGGCTACACCTTC
CATSEPTGRHGYTF
>TRBV19|TRBD1|TRBJ1-2|.|13
TGTGCCAGTAGTCCCCGGACAGGGAGAGGCTACACCTTC
CASSPRTGRGYTF
>TRBV6-2/TRBV6-3|.|TRBJ1-2|.|13
TGTGCCAGCAGTTACCCATCAGTCCATGGCTACACCTTC
CASSYPSVHGYTF
>TRBV29-1|TRBD2|TRBJ2-1|.|16
TGCAGCGTCAAGCGAAGTAGCGGGGGGAGATACAATGAGCAGTTCTTC
CSVKRSSGGRYNEQFF
>TRBV18|TRBD2|TRBJ2-5|.|16
TGTGCCAGCTCACCCTCCCTAGCGGGGGGCCAAGAGACCCAGTACTTC
CASSPSLAGGQETQYF